This T cell receptor beta chain originates from a study of T cell responses to AZD1222 COVID-19 vaccine. Study findings and constraints: Donors in the cohort were predominantly white British and more often female, and clonal diversity was possibly underestimated. Spike was spanned by vaccine-associated CD4 TCRs, with dominance at 160-218 and 743-854. Targeting of unmutated variant regions was reportedly seen in nearly half of spike-specific TCRs. Spike-specific TCR repertoires showed rising breadth and depth after two AZD1222 doses.

Germline-derived CDR1 and CDR2 are SGHRS and YFSETQ. The length of the CDR3 is 15 residues. V was clipped by 5 bases and J by 3 bases, with 15 bases between them. Profiled with immunoSEQ multiplex PCR; TCRdb holds only in-frame clones, not every one. The sample consists of 200,000 to 250,000 clones, roughly 94% of them appearing once. Of note for this clone: The antigen remains unidentified.

The TCR sequence derives from an adult who received the MenACWY meningococcal vaccine as a control. The source was peripheral blood, collected 28 days after the second dose of the MenACWY control vaccine. The chain uses TRBV5-1 and TRBJ1-3, with D possibly being TRBD1 (6 bases). CDR3 sequence reads: CASRSREGGGNTIYF. CDR3 coding DNA: TGCGCCAGCAGATCCAGGGAAGGGGGTGGAAACACCATATATTTT.